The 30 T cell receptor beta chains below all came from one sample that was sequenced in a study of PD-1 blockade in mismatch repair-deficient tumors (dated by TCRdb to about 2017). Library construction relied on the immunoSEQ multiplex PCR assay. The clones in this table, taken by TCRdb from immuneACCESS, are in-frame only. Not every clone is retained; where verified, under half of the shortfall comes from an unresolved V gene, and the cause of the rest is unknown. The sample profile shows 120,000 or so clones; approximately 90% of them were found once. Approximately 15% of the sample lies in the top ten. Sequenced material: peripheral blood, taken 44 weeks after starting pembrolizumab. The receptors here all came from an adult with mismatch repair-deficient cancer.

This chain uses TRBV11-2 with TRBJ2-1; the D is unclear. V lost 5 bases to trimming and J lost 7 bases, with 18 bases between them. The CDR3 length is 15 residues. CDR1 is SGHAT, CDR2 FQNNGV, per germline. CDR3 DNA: TGTGCCAGCAGCCCCTTCCGTGGCCGGAAAAATGAGCAGTTCTTC. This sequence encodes CASSPFRGRKNEQFF.

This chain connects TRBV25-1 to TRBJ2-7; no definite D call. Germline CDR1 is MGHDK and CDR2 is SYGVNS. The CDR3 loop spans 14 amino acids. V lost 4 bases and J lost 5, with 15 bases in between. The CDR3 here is CASSGRRAMNEQYF. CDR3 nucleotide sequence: TGTGCCAGCAGTGGTCGGCGAGCGATGAACGAGCAGTACTTC.

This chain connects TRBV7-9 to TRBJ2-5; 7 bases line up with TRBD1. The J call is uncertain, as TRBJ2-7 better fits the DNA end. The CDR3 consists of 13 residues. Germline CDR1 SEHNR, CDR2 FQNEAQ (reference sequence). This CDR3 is CASRGQESYEQYF. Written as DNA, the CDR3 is TGTGCCAGCAGAGGACAGGAATCATACGAGCAGTACTTC.

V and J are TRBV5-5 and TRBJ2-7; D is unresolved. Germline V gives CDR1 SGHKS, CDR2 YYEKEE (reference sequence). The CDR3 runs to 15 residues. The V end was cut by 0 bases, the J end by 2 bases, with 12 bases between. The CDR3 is CASSLVQTKTYEQYF. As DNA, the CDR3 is TGTGCCAGCAGCTTGGTACAGACAAAAACCTACGAGCAGTACTTC.

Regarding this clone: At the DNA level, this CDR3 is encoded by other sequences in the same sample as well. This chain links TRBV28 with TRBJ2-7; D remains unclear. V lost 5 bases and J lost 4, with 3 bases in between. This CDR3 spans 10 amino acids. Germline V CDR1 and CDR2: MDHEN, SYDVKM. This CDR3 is CASSRYEQYF. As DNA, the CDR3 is TGTGCCAGCAGTCGTTACGAGCAGTACTTC.

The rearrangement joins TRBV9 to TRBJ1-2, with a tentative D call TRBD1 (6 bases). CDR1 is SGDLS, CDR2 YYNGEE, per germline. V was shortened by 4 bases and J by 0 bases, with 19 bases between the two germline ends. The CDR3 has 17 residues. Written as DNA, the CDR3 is TGTGCCAGCAGCAAACGGGAGGGGGGCACGACTAACTATGGCTACACCTTC. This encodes CASSKREGGTTNYGYTF.

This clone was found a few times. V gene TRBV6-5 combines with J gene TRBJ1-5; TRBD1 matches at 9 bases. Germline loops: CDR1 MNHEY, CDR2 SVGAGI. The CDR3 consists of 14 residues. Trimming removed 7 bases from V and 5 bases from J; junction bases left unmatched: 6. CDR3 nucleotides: TGTGCCAGCAAGACAACAGGGGGCCATCAGCCCCAGCATTTT. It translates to CASKTTGGHQPQHF.

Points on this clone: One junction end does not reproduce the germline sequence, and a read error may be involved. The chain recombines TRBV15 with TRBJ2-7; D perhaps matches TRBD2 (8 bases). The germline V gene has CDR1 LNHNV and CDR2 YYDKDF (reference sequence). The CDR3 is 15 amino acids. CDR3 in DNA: TGTGCCACCAGCAGCGACAGGGCCAGGGGACTAGGCCTTAACTTC. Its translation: CATSSDRARGLGLNF. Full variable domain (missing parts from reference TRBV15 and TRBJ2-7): DAMVIQNPRYQVTQFGKPVTLSCSQTLNHNVMYWYQQKSSQAPKLLFHYYDKDFNNEADTPDNFQSRRPNTSFCFLDIRSPGLGDTAMYLCATSSDRARGLGLNFGPGTRLTVT.

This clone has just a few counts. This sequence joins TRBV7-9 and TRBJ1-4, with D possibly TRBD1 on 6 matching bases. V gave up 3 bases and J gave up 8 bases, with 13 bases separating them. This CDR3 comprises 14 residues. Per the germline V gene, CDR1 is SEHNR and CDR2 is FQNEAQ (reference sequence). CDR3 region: CASSFFTGKEKLFF. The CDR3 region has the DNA TGTGCCAGCAGCTTCTTTACAGGGAAGGAAAAACTGTTTTTT.

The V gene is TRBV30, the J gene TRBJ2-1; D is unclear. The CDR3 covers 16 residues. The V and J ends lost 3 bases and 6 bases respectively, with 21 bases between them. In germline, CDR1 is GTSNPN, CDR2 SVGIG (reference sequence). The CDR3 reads CAWSKTISRVGNEQFF. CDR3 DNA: TGTGCCTGGAGCAAAACTATTTCTAGGGTGGGCAATGAGCAGTTCTTC. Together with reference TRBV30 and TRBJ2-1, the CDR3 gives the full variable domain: SQTIHQWPATLVQPVGSPLSLECTVEGTSNPNLYWYRQAAGRGLQLLFYSVGIGQISSEVPQNLSASRPQDRQFILSSKKLLLSDSGFYLCAWSKTISRVGNEQFFGPGTRLTVL.

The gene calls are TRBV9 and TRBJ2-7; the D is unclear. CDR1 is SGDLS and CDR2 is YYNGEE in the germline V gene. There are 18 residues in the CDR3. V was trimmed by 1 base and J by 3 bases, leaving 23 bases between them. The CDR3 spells CASSVIRSSYRDGYEQYF. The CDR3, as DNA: TGTGCCAGCAGCGTAATACGTTCCTCGTACCGAGACGGCTACGAGCAGTACTTC.

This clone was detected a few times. Written as DNA, the CDR3 is TGTGCCAGCAGCTTCCTGGGACAGGGCTACGAGCAGTACTTC. This translates into CASSFLGQGYEQYF. The genes are TRBV5-6 and TRBJ2-7, with 9 bases matching TRBD1. This CDR3 is built from 14 residues. The J segment lost 3 bases and the V segment lost 2 bases, leaving 3 bases of the junction unmatched. Germline loops: CDR1 SGHDT, CDR2 YYEEEE. Variable domain in full (rest from reference TRBV5-6 and TRBJ2-7): DAGVTQSPTHLIKTRGQQVTLRCSPKSGHDTVSWYQQALGQGPQFIFQYYEEEERQRGNFPDRFSGHQFPNYSSELNVNALLLGDSALYLCASSFLGQGYEQYFGPGTRLTVT.

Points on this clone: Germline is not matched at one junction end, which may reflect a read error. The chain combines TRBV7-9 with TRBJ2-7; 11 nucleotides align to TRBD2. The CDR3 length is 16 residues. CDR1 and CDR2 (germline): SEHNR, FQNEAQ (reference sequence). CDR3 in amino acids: CVSSLLAGDGSYEQYF. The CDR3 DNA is TGTGTCAGCAGCTTACTAGCGGGAGATGGCTCCTACGAGCAGTACTTC.

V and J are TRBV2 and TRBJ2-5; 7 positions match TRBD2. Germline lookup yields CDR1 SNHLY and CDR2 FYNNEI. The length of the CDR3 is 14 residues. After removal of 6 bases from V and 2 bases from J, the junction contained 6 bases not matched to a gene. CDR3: CASSPEREQETQYF. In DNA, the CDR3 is TGTGCCAGCAGCCCCGAGCGGGAACAAGAGACCCAGTACTTC.

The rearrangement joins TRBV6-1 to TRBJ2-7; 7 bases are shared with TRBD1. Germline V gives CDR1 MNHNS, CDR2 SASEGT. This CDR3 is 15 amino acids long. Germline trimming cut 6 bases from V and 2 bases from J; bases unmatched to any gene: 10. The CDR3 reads CASSIMGQGAYEQYF. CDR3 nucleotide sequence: TGTGCCAGCAGCATCATGGGGCAGGGGGCCTACGAGCAGTACTTC.

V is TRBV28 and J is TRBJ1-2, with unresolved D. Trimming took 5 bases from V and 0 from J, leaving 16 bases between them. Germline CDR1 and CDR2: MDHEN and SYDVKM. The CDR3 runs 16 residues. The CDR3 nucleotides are TGTGCCAGCAGTCCCCATGACACCCGGCCTAACTATGGCTACACCTTC. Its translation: CASSPHDTRPNYGYTF.

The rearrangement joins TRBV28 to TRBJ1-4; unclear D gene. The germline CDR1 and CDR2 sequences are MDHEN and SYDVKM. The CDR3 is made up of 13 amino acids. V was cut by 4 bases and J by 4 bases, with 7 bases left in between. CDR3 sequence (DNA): TGTGCCAGCAGTTCGGTGAATAATGAAAAACTGTTTTTT. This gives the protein CASSSVNNEKLFF.

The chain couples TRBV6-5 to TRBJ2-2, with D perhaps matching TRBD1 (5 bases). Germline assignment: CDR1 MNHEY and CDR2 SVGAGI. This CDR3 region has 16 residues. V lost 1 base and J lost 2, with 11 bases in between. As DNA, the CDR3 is TGTGCCAGCAGTTACTTTCCGCAGGGTAACACCGGGGAGCTGTTTTTT. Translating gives CASSYFPQGNTGELFF.

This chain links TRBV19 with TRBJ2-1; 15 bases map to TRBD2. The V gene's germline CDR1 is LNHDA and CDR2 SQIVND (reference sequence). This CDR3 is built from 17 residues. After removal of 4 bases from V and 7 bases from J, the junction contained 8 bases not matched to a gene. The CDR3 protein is CASSSRTSGREVNEQFF. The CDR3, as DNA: TGTGCCAGTAGTAGCCGGACTAGCGGGAGGGAAGTGAATGAGCAGTTCTTC. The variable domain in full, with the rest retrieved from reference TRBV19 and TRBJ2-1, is DGGITQSPKYLFRKEGQNVTLSCEQNLNHDAMYWYRQDPGQGLRLIYYSQIVNDFQKGDIAEGYSVSREKKESFPLTVTSAQKNPTAFYLCASSSRTSGREVNEQFFGPGTRLTVL.

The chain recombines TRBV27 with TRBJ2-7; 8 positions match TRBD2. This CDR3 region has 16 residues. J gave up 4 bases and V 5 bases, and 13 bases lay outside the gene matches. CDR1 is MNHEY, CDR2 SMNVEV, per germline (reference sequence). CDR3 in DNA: TGTGCCAGCAGTCACATAAGCGGGAGTGGCTCGTACGAGCAGTACTTC. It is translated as CASSHISGSGSYEQYF.

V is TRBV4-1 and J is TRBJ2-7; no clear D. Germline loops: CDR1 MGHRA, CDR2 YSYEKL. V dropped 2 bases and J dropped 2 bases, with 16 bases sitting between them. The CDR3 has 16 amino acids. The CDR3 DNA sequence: TGCGCCAGCAGCCAACGCGTTTACACTGACCCCTACGAGCAGTACTTC. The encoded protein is CASSQRVYTDPYEQYF.

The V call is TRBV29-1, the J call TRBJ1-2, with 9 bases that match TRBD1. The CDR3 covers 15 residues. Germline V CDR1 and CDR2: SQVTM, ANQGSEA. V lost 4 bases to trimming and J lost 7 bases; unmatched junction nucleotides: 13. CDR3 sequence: CSVATEGQGFRGYTF. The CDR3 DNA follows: TGCAGCGTTGCGACGGAGGGACAGGGATTTCGTGGCTACACCTTC.

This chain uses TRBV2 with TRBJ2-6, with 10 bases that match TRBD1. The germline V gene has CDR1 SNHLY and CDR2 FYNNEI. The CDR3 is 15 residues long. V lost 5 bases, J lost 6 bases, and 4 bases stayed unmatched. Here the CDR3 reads CASSHGTGVANVLTF. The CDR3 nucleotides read TGTGCCAGCAGTCATGGGACAGGGGTGGCCAACGTCCTGACTTTC.

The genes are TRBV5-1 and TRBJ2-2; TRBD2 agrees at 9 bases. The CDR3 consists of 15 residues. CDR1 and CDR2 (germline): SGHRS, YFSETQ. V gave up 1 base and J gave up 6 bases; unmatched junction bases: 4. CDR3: CASSLTSGSPGELFF. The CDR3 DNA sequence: TGCGCCAGCAGCTTGACTAGCGGGTCACCCGGGGAGCTGTTTTTT.

The CDR3 sequence is CAWRGLAEGPDTQYF. CDR3 nucleotides: TGTGCCTGGAGGGGACTAGCGGAGGGGCCAGATACGCAGTATTTT. This chain uses TRBV30 with TRBJ2-3; 11 bases align to TRBD2. CDR1 and CDR2 from the germline V gene are GTSNPN and SVGIG (reference sequence). This CDR3 is 15 amino acids long. Losses at the gene ends were 3 bases for V and 4 bases for J; bases not matched to a gene: 6.

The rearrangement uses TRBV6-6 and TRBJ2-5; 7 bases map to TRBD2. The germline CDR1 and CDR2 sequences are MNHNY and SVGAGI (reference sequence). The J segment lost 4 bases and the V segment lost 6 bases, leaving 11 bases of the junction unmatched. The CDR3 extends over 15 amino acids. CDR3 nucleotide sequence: TGTGCCAGCAGGTACCGTCGGGAGCGGGGAGAGACCCAGTACTTC. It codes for CASRYRRERGETQYF.

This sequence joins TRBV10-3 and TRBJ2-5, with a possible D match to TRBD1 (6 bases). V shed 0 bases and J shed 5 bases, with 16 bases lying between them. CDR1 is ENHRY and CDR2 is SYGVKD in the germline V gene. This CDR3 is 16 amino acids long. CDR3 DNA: TGTGCCATCAGTGAGTCGACCAGGGGAGACCCGGAGACCCAGTACTTC. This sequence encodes CAISESTRGDPETQYF.

CDR3 sequence reads: CASSYFKRGNTEAFF. CDR3 coding DNA: TGTGCCAGCAGTTACTTTAAGAGAGGGAACACTGAAGCTTTCTTT. The gene calls are TRBV6-5 and TRBJ1-1; D not certain. This CDR3 is built from 15 residues. Germline V gives CDR1 MNHEY, CDR2 SVGAGI. Trimming stripped 1 base from V and 1 base from J, with 10 bases between.

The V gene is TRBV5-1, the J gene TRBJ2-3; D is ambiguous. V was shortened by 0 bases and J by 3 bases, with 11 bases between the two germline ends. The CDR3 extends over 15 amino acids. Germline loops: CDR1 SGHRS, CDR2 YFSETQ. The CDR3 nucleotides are TGCGCCAGCAGCTTGGCCCCTGATAGAACAGATACGCAGTATTTT. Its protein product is CASSLAPDRTDTQYF.

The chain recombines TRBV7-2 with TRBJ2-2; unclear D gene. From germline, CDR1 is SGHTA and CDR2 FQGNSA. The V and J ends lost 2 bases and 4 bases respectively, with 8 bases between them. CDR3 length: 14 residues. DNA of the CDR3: TGTGCCAGCAGCTTATTTATAGGCACCGGGGAGCTGTTTTTT. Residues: CASSLFIGTGELFF.